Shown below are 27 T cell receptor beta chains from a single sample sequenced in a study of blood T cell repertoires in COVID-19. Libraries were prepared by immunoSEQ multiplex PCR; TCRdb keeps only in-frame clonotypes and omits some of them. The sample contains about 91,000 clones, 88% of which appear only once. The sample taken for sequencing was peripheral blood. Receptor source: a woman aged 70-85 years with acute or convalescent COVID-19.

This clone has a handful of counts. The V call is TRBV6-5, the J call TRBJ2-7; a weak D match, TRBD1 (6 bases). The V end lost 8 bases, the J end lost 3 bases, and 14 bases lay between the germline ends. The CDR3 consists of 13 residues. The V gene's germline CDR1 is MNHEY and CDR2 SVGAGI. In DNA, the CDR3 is TGTGCCAGCGGGATTGGACAGTTCTACGAGCAGTACTTC. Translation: CASGIGQFYEQYF.

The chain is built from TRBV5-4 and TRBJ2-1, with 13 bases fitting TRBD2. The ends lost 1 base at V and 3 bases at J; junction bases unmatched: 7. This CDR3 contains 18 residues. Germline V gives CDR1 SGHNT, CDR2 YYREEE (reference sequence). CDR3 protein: CASSLFPGLAGSYNEQFF. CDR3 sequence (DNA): TGTGCCAGCAGCTTGTTCCCGGGACTAGCGGGGAGCTACAATGAGCAGTTCTTC. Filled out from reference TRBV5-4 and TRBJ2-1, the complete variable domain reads ETGVTQSPTHLIKTRGQQVTLRCSSQSGHNTVSWYQQALGQGPQFIFQYYREEENGRGNFPPRFSGLQFPNYSSELNVNALELDDSALYLCASSLFPGLAGSYNEQFFGPGTRLTVL.

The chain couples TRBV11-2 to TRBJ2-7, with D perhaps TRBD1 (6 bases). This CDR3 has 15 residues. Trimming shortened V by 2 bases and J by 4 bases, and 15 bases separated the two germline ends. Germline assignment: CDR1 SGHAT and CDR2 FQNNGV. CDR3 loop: CASSLSSGVGYEQYF. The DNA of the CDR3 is TGTGCCAGCAGCTTATCCTCAGGGGTTGGTTACGAGCAGTACTTC. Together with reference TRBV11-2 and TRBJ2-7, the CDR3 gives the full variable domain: EAGVAQSPRYKIIEKRQSVAFWCNPISGHATLYWYQQILGQGPKLLIQFQNNGVVDDSQLPKDRFSAERLKGVDSTLKIQPAKLEDSAVYLCASSLSSGVGYEQYFGPGTRLTVT.

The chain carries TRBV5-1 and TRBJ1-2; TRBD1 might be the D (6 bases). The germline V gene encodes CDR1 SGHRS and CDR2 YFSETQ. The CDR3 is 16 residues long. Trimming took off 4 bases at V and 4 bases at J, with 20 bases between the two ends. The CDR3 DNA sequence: TGCGCCAGCAGCCTAGGACAGTTGAACCGCCTCTATGGCTACACCTTC. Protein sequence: CASSLGQLNRLYGYTF.

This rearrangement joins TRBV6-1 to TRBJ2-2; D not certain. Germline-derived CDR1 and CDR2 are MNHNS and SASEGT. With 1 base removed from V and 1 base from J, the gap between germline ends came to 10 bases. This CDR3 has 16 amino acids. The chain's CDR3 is CASSEVGVLNTGELFF. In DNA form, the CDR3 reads TGTGCCAGCAGTGAAGTTGGAGTTTTGAACACCGGGGAGCTGTTTTTT.

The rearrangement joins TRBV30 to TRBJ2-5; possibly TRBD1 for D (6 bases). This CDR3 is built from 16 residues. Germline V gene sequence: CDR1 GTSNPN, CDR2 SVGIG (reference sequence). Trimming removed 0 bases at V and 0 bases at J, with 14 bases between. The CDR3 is CAWSVHPRDNQETQYF. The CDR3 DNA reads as TGTGCCTGGAGTGTACACCCCCGGGACAACCAAGAGACCCAGTACTTC.

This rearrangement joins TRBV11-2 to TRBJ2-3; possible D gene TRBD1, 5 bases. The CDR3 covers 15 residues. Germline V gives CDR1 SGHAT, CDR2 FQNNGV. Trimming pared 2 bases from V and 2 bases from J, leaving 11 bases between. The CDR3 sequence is CASSLWQGTTDTQYF. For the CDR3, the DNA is TGTGCCAGCAGCTTATGGCAGGGAACCACAGATACGCAGTATTTT.

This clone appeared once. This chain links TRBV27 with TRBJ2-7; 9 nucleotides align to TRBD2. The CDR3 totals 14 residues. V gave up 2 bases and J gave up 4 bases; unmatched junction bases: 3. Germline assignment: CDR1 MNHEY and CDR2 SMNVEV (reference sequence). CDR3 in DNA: TGTGCCAGCAGTTTAGTAGCGGGGGTATACGAGCAGTACTTC. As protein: CASSLVAGVYEQYF.

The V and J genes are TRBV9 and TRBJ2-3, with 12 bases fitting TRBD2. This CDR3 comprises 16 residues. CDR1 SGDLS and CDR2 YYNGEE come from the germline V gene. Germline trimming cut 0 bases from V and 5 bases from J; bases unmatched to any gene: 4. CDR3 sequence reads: CASSVAEGLAGDTQYF. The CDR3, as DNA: TGTGCCAGCAGCGTAGCAGAGGGACTAGCGGGAGATACGCAGTATTTT.

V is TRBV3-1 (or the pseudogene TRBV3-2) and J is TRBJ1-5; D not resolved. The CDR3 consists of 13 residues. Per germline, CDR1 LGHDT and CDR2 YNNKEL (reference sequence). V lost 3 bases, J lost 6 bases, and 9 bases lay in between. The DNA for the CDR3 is TGTGCCAGCAGCCAGCAGCTAGCTCAGCCCCAGCATTTT. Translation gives CASSQQLAQPQHF.

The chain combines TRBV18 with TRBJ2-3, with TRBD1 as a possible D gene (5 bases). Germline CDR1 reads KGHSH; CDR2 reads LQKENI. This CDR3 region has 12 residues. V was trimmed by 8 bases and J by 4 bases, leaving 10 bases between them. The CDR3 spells CASKAGSDTQYF. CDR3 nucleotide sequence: TGTGCCAGCAAAGCAGGGTCAGATACGCAGTATTTT.

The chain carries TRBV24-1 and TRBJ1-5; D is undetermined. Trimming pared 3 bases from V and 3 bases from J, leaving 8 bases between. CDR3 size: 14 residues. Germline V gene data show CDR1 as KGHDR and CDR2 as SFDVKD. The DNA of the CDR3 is TGTGCCACCAGTGATAGCGGTTACAATCAGCCCCAGCATTTT. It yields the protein CATSDSGYNQPQHF.

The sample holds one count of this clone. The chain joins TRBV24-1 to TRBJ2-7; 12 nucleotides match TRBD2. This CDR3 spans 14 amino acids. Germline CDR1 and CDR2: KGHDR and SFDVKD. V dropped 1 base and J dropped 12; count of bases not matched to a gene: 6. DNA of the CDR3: TGTGCCACCAGTGATTTTACTGGGACTAGCGGGTTGTACTTC. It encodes CATSDFTGTSGLYF.

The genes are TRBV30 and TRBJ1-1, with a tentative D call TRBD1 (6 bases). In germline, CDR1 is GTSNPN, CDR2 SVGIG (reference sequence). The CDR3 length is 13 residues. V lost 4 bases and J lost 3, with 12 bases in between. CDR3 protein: CAWNGGWDTEAFF. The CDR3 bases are TGTGCCTGGAATGGGGGCTGGGACACTGAAGCTTTCTTT.

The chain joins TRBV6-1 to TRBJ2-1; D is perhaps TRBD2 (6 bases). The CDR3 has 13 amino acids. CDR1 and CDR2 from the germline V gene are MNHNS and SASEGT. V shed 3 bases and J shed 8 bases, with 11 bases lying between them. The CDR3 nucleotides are TGTGCCAGCAGTGACAGGGCTAGCGATGAGCAGTTCTTC. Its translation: CASSDRASDEQFF.

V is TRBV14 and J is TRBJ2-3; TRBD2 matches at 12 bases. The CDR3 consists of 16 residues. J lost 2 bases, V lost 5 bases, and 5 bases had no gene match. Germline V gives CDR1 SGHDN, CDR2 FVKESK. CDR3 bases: TGTGCCAGCAGCAGAAGACTAGCGGGGGACACAGATACGCAGTATTTT. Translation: CASSRRLAGDTDTQYF.

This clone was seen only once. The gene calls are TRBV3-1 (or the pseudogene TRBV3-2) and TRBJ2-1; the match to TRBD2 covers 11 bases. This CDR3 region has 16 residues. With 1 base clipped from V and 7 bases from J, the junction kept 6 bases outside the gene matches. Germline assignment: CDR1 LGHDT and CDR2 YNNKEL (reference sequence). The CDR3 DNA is TGTGCCAGCAGCCAAGTTGTACTAGCGGGAGTAAATGAGCAGTTCTTC. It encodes CASSQVVLAGVNEQFF.

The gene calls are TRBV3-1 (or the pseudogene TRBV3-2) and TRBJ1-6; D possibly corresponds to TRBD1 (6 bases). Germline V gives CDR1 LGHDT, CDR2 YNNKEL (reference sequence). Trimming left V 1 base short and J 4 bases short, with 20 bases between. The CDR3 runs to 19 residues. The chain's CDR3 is CASSQGVDRGTHYNSPLHF. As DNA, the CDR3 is TGTGCCAGCAGCCAAGGGGTCGACAGAGGGACACATTATAATTCACCCCTCCACTTT.

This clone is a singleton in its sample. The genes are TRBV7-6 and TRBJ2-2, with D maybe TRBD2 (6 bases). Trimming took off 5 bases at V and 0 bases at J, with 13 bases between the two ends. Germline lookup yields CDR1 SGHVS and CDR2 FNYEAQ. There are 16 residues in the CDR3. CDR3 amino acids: CASSNRRTTNTGELFF. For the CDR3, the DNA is TGTGCCAGCAGCAATAGACGGACTACGAACACCGGGGAGCTGTTTTTT.

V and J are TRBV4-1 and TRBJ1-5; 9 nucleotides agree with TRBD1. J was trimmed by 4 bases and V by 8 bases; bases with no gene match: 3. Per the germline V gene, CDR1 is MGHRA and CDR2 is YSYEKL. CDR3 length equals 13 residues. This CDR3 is CASGGQGNQPQHF. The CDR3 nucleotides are TGCGCCAGCGGAGGACAGGGGAATCAGCCCCAGCATTTT.

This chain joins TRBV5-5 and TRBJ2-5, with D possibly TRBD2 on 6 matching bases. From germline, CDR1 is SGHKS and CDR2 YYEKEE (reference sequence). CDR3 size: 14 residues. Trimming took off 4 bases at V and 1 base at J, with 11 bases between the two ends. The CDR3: CASSTGLFQETQYF. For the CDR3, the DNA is TGTGCCAGCAGCACTGGACTATTCCAAGAGACCCAGTACTTC.

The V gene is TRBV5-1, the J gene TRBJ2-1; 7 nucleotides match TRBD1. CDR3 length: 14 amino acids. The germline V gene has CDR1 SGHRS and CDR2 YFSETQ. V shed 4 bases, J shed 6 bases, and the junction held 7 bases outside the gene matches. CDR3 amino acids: CASSRYRGGNEQFF. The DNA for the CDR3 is TGCGCCAGCAGCCGTTACAGGGGTGGCAATGAGCAGTTCTTC.

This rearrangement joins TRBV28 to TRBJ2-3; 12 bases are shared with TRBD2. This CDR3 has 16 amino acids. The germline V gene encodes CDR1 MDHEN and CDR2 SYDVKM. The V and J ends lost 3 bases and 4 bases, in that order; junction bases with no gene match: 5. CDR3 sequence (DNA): TGTGCCAGCAGTTTTCTGACTAGCGGGAGTTCAGATACGCAGTATTTT. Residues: CASSFLTSGSSDTQYF. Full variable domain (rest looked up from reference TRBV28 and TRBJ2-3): DVKVTQSSRYLVKRTGEKVFLECVQDMDHENMFWYRQDPGLGLRLIYFSYDVKMKEKGDIPEGYSVSREKKERFSLILESASTNQTSMYLCASSFLTSGSSDTQYFGPGTRLTVL.

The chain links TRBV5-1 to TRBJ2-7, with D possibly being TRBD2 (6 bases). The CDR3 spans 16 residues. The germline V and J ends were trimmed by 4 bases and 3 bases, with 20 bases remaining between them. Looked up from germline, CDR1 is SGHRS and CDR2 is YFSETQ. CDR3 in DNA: TGCGCCAGCAGCCCGGGACTTCTCCCGAGAGACTACGAGCAGTACTTC. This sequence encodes CASSPGLLPRDYEQYF.

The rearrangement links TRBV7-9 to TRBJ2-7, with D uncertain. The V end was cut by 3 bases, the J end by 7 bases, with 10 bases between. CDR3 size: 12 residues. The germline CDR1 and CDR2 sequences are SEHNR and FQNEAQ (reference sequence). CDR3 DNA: TGTGCCAGCAGCTTTGGAGCCGGGGAGCAGTACTTC. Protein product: CASSFGAGEQYF.

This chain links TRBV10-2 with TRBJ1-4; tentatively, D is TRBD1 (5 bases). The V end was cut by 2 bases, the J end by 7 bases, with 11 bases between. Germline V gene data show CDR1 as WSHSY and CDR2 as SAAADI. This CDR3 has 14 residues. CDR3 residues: CASSERQGAEKLFF. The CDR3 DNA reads TGCGCCAGCAGTGAGAGGCAGGGCGCTGAAAAACTGTTTTTT.

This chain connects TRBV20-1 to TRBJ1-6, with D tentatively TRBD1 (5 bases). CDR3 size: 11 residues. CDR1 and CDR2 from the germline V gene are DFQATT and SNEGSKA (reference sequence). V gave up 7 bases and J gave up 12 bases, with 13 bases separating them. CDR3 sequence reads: CSVRRGIPLHF. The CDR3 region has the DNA TGCAGTGTCCGAAGGGGTATACCCCTCCACTTT.